This T cell receptor beta chain was sequenced for a study of cytomegalovirus exposure and HLA in healthy donors. Whole-study context: Genotyping showed about 80% of some 400 donors falling in the Caucasian-associated ancestry cluster. Study-level points and caveats: Earlier analysis yielded a pattern in which most TCR beta V segments were productive about 90% or about 30% of the time.

This PCR relied on a set of 60 Vbeta primers and 13 Jbeta primers. The protocol was immunoSEQ multiplex PCR, while the TCRdb copy is restricted to in-frame clones and leaves out a portion. Here the sample spans about 89,000 clones, around 77% being singletons. With 6 bases clipped from V and 3 bases from J, the junction kept 4 bases outside the gene matches. The CDR3 loop spans 13 amino acids. From germline, CDR1 is PRHDT and CDR2 FYEKMQ (reference sequence). Points on this clone: Its antigen is currently unknown.

Material: PBMCs. V and J are TRBV13 and TRBJ1-2, with 7 bases lining up with TRBD1. This TCR derives from a man aged 25-45 years in good health and CMV-seronegative. This CDR3 is CASRTGYDYGYTF. As DNA, the CDR3 is TGTGCCAGCAGGACAGGGTATGACTATGGCTACACCTTC.